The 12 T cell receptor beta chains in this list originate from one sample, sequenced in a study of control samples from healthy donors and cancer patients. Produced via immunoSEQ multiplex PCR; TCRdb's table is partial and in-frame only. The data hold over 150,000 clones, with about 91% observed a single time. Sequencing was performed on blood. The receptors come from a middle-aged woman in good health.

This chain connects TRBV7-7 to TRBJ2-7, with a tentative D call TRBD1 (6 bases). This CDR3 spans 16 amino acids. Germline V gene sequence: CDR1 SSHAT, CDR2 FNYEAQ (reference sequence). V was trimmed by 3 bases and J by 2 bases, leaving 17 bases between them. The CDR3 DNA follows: TGTGCCAGCAGCTTCCTTACAGGGTTGGGGCCCTACGAGCAGTACTTC. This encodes CASSFLTGLGPYEQYF.

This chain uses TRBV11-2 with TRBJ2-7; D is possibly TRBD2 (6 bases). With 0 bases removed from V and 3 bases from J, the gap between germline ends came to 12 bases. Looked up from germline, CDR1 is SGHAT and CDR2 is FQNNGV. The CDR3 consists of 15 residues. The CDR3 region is CASSLEGGAGYEQYF. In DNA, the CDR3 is TGTGCCAGCAGCTTAGAGGGCGGAGCGGGCTACGAGCAGTACTTC.

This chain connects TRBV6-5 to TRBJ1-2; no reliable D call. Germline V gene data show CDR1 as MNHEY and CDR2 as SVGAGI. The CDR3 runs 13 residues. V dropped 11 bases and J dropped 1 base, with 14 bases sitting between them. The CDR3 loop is CAAVGTNNYGYTF. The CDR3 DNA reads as TGTGCCGCAGTTGGAACCAATAACTATGGCTACACCTTC.

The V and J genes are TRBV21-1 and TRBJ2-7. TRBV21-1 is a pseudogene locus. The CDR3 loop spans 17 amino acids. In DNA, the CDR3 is TGTGCCAGCAGCAAAGACGTTGGCAGTCGGCAGTCCTACGAGCAGTACTTC. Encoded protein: CASSKDVGSRQSYEQYF.

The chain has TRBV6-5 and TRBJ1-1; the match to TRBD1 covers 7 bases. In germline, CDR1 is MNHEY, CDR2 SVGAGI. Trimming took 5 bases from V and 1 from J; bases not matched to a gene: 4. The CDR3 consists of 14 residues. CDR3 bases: TGTGCCAGCAGTCACCGGGACAGGAACACTGAAGCTTTCTTT. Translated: CASSHRDRNTEAFF.

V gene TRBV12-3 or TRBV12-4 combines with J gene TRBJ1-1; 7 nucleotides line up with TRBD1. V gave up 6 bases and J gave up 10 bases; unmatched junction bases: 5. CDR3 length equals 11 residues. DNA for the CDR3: TGTGCCAGCAGCCCAGGGGGGGGAGCTTTCTTT. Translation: CASSPGGGAFF.

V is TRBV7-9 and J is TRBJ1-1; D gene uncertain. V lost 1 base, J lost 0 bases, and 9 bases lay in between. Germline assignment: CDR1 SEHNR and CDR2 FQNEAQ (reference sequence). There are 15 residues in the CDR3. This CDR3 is CASSLGEGMNTEAFF. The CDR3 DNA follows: TGTGCCAGCAGCTTAGGTGAGGGAATGAACACTGAAGCTTTCTTT.

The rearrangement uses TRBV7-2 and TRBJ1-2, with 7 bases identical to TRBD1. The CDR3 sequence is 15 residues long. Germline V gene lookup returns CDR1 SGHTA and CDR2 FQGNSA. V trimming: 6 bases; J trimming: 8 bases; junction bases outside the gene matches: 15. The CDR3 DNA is TGTGCCAGCAGTCCCACCCAACAGGGGATGCTGGGCTACACCTTC. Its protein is CASSPTQQGMLGYTF.

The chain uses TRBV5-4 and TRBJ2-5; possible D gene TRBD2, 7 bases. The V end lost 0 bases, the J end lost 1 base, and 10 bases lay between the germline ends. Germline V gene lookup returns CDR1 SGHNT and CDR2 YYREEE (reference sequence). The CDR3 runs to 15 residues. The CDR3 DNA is TGTGCCAGCAGCTTGGGCGGGGGCCCCCAAGAGACCCAGTACTTC. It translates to CASSLGGGPQETQYF.

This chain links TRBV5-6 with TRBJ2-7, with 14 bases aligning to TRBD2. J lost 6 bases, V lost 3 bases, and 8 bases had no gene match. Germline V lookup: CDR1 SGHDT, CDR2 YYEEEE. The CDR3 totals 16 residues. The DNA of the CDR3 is TGTGCCAGCAGCTGGGTTGGGACTAGCGGGGGTCTCGAGCAGTACTTC. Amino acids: CASSWVGTSGGLEQYF.

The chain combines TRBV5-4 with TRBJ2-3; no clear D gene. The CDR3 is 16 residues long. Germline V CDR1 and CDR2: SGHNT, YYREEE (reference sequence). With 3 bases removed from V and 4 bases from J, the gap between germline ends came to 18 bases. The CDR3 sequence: CASSSQAGPNSDTQYF. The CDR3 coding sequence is TGTGCCAGCAGCTCCCAAGCTGGACCGAACTCAGATACGCAGTATTTT.

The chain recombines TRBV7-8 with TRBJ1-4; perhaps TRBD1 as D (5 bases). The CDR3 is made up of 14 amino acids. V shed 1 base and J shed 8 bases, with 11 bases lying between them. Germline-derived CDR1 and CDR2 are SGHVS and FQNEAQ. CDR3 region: CASSLGAGREKLFF. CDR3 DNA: TGTGCCAGCAGCTTAGGTGCAGGGCGGGAAAAACTGTTTTTT.